This TCR beta chain appears in the sequencing data of a study of blood T cell repertoires in COVID-19. Study-level background: The study drew acute and convalescent COVID-19 samples from the United States, Italy and Spain. PBMCs, B-cell-depleted T cells, or T cells were the source of the cDNA or gDNA that made up the material.

CDR3 length: 13 amino acids. Between the trimmed V and J ends, which lost 0 bases and 8 bases, there was a span of 10 bases. The germline gives CDR1 MNHNY, CDR2 SVGAGI (reference sequence). In the original analysis: Amplification with reference gene primers provided the estimates of nucleated cell counts. Profiled with immunoSEQ multiplex PCR; TCRdb holds only in-frame clones, not every one. V and J calls plus clone size are reproduced from that table; the DNA served to infer D and trimming. Counted here are about 190,000 clones, 70% to 90% occurring once; the ten biggest clones make up 20% to 25%. For this clone: The sample has other DNA sequences that encode this CDR3 too.

The sequence was obtained from a man aged 60 to 69 with active or convalescent COVID-19. The specimen was peripheral blood. This chain connects TRBV6-6 to TRBJ1-2, with a possible D match to TRBD1 (6 bases). Here the CDR3 reads CASSYSGGDGYTF. As DNA, the CDR3 is TGTGCCAGCAGTTACTCAGGGGGTGACGGCTACACCTTC.